Detailed here is one TCR beta chain. This CDR3 is also generated by other DNA sequences in the sample. Clones were read by immunoSEQ multiplex PCR, and TCRdb kept only the in-frame ones, dropping some. The sample records some 80,000 clones, 85% to 95% being singletons. The data derive from a study of T cell changes during pregnancy in multiple sclerosis. This CDR3 is 13 amino acids long. V gave up 0 bases and J gave up 5 bases, with 7 bases separating them. CDR1 and CDR2 from the germline V gene are MNHNS and SASEGT. Material: CD4+ T cells from peripheral blood mononuclear cells, obtained after pregnancy. The V and J genes are TRBV6-1 and TRBJ1-1; a weak D match, TRBD1 (5 bases). The receptor comes from a female donor with multiple sclerosis, enrolled in a pregnancy study. CDR3 residues: CASSEAQGTEAFF. The CDR3 DNA reads as TGTGCCAGCAGTGAAGCTCAGGGTACTGAAGCTTTCTTT.